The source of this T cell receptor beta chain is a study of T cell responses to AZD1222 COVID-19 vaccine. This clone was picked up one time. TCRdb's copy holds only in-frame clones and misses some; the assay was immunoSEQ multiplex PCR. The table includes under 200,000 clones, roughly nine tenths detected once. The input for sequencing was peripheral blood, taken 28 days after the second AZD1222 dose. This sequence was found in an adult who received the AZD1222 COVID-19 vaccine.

DNA for the CDR3: TGTGCCAGCTCAGGCGGGACAGGGAAGTCTGAAGCTTTCTTT. Its protein product is CASSGGTGKSEAFF. This sequence joins TRBV18 and TRBJ1-1; the match to TRBD1 covers 9 bases. This CDR3 is built from 14 residues. Germline V gene sequence: CDR1 KGHSH, CDR2 LQKENI. Germline trimming cut 5 bases from V and 6 bases from J; bases unmatched to any gene: 7.